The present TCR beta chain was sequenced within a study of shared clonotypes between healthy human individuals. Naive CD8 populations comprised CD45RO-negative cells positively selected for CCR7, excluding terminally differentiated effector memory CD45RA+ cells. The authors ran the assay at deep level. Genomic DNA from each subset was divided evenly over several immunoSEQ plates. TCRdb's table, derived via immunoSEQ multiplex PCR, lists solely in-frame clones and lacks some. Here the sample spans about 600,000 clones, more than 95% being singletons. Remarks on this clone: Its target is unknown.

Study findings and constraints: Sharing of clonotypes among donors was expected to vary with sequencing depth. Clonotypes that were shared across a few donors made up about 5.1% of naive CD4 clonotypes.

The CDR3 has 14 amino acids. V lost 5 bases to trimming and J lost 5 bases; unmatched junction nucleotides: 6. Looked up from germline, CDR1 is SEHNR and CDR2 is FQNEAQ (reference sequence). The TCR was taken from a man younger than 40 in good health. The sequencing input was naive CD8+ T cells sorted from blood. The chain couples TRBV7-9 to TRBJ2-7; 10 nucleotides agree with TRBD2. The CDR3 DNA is TGTGCCAGCAGCCCTAGCGGGAGTCTGGACGAGCAGTACTTC. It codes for CASSPSGSLDEQYF. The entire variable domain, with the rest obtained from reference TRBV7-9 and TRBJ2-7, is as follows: DTGVSQNPRHKITKRGQNVTFRCDPISEHNRLYWYRQTLGQGPEFLTYFQNEAQLEKSRLLSDRFSAERPKGSFSTLEIQRTEQGDSAMYLCASSPSGSLDEQYFGPGTRLTVT.